These T cell receptor beta chains were read from a single sample in a study of blood T cell repertoires in COVID-19. TCRdb's copy holds only in-frame clones and misses some; the assay was immunoSEQ multiplex PCR. The repertoire consists of approximately 390,000 clones, with around 87% occurring once and the leading ten covering 2% to 2.5%. Sequencing input: peripheral blood. The receptors were gathered from a woman aged 55-69 years with COVID-19, enrolled during active disease. The CDR3 runs from the conserved cysteine through the conserved F or W. Each record gives: clone size, V gene, CDR3 protein. The size entry is marked missing in some rows and otherwise reads once, few, many or a size class.

>NA|TRBV11-2
CASSSLRRDRASNSPLHF
>once|TRBV5-1
CASSLGTGNSPLHF
>few|TRBV18
CASSSGGYDTEAFF
>once|TRBV6-5
CASSSPGQTFTDTQYF
>NA|TRBV19
CASVPRGRGEKLFF
>few|TRBV6-4
CASSPRGNTIYF
>NA|TRBV18
CASSPAGTYGYTF
>NA|TRBV7-2
CASSFGTGPQPQHF
>NA|TRBV19
CASRHQAGLTDTQYF
>NA|TRBV29-1
CSVPWGGDGYTF
>NA|TRBV5-6
CASSLVQAPSGNTIYF
>NA|TRBV27
CASSWAQGARNEQFF
>NA|TRBV2
CAEGRARGYTF
>NA|TRBV19
CASSISGGYGYTF
>NA|TRBV5-1
CASSHPGGYNEQFF
>NA|TRBV2
CASRLRGLNTEAFF
>NA|TRBV5-8
CASSLLAQVKNIQYF
>NA|TRBV5-1
CASRRGDSYEQYF